The present entry profiles one TCR beta chain with its context. What it recognizes is unknown. A much larger clone differs from this one at a single base, so this may be a read error. The CDR3 end shows no conserved phenylalanine or tryptophan, and so a read error is likely. This sample is part of a study of T cell repertoires in cytomegalovirus infection. About the research overall: It was the public TCR beta signatures that indicated both CMV infection and matching HLA type.

Study-wide results and caveats: The ex vivo response was dominated by HLA-C-restricted CMV-specific TCR beta clonotypes. Individuals carrying CMV plus the relevant HLA were identified by cumulative frequency of public TCR beta families.

The germline gives CDR1 SGHNT, CDR2 YENEEA. The CDR3 is made up of 14 amino acids. Trimming took 5 bases from V and 9 from J; bases not matched to a gene: 8. Each CDR3 protein is one row after TCRdb ran MiXCR on the reads. The data hold some 680,000 distinct CDR3 sequences, with 35% to 40% observed a single time. The rearrangement links TRBV11-3 to TRBJ2-1; 9 bases are a match to TRBD1. The specimen sequenced was PBMCs. The source is a human donor in good health (CMV status not recorded). Some clones in this sample may be carry-over from other donors' samples. CDR3 bases: TGTGCCAGCAGCGCCCGGGACAGGGACTTTGAGCAGTTCTTA. Protein sequence: CASSARDRDFEQFL.